These 14 T cell receptor beta chains came from one sample sequenced in a study of CD8 T cells in ankylosing spondylitis. Each CDR3 protein gets one entry after TCRdb re-called the 5' RACE reads with MiXCR. The sample holds 200,000 to 300,000 distinct CDR3 sequences, about 10% seen once. The sample was blood, either unsorted or a sorted T cell fraction (not recorded which). These receptors all come from a male donor with ankylosing spondylitis or in good health (not recorded which).

This clonotype has a count of ten or more. This sequence joins TRBV5-5 and TRBJ1-5; D may be TRBD1 (5 bases). The CDR3 is 15 residues long. Germline V gives CDR1 SGHKS, CDR2 YYEKEE (reference sequence). V was clipped by 1 base and J by 4 bases, with 12 bases between them. In DNA form, the CDR3 reads TGTGCCAGCAGCTTGATGGGACCGGGAAATCAGCCCCAGCATTTT. Amino acid sequence: CASSLMGPGNQPQHF.

This clonotype was seen repeatedly, ten times or more. V usage is TRBV3-1 and J usage is TRBJ2-7; D gene ambiguous. Germline V gives CDR1 LGHDT, CDR2 YNNKEL (reference sequence). The V gene lost 1 base and the J gene lost 6 bases, with 7 bases spanning the gap. This CDR3 has 12 residues. In DNA, the CDR3 is TGTGCCAGCAGCCAAGCGGCGACCGAGCAGTACTTC. Residues: CASSQAATEQYF.

This clonotype was counted at least ten times. The chain combines TRBV6-5 with TRBJ2-7; TRBD2 agrees at 8 bases. Germline V gene lookup returns CDR1 MNHEY and CDR2 SVGAGI. V lost 4 bases, J lost 1 base, and 6 bases stayed unmatched. The CDR3 consists of 15 residues. The CDR3 loop reads CASSLTGTSSYEQYF. CDR3 coding DNA: TGTGCCAGCAGTTTAACCGGGACTAGTTCCTACGAGCAGTACTTC.

V usage is TRBV12-3 or TRBV12-4 and J usage is TRBJ2-7, with TRBD1 as a possible D gene (6 bases). V was shortened by 6 bases and J by 7 bases, with 16 bases between the two germline ends. CDR3 length: 13 amino acids. The CDR3 loop reads CASRGATPTEQYF. As DNA, the CDR3 is TGTGCCAGCAGGGGGGCTACTCCTACGGAGCAGTACTTC.

This clonotype was recorded many times. The rearrangement uses TRBV2 and TRBJ2-7; TRBD2 agrees at 10 bases. This CDR3 region has 16 residues. Germline CDR1 and CDR2: SNHLY and FYNNEI. V lost 5 bases to trimming and J lost 3 bases; unmatched junction nucleotides: 10. CDR3 region: CASSYRSSGSFYEQYF. CDR3 DNA: TGTGCCAGCAGTTATAGGTCTAGCGGGAGTTTCTACGAGCAGTACTTC.

This clonotype has just a few counts. This rearrangement joins TRBV20-1 to TRBJ2-3, with 7 bases aligning to TRBD2. V gave up 3 bases and J gave up 0 bases; unmatched junction bases: 6. Germline loops: CDR1 DFQATT, CDR2 SNEGSKA (reference sequence). The CDR3 is 15 residues long. The DNA for the CDR3 is TGCAGTGCTAGCGGGAGGTACACTAGCACAGATACGCAGTATTTT. It yields the protein CSASGRYTSTDTQYF.

In this sample, this clonotype turned up many times. The chain employs TRBV15 and TRBJ1-1, with D unresolved. Germline lookup yields CDR1 LNHNV and CDR2 YYDKDF (reference sequence). Between the trimmed V and J ends, which lost 1 base and 4 bases, there was a span of 13 bases. The CDR3 extends over 15 amino acids. In nucleotides, the CDR3 is TGTGCCACCAGCAGAGTATGGACCGAGGGCACTGAAGCTTTCTTT. This gives the protein CATSRVWTEGTEAFF. The full variable domain, rest sourced from reference TRBV15 and TRBJ1-1, is DAMVIQNPRYQVTQFGKPVTLSCSQTLNHNVMYWYQQKSSQAPKLLFHYYDKDFNNEADTPDNFQSRRPNTSFCFLDIRSPGLGDTAMYLCATSRVWTEGTEAFFGQGTRLTVV.

The V and J genes are TRBV27 and TRBJ2-1; the D gene is possibly TRBD2 (6 bases). The length of the CDR3 is 15 residues. Trimming removed 5 bases from V and 7 bases from J, with 18 bases in between. Germline CDR1 is MNHEY and CDR2 is SMNVEV (reference sequence). In nucleotides, the CDR3 is TGTGCCAGCAGTCAGATGTTGGCGGGGATAAATGAGCAGTTCTTC. Protein product: CASSQMLAGINEQFF.

This clonotype was picked up many times. The CDR3 nucleotides are TGCAGCGTTGAAGGGGGAGTGGTAAGAAACAATGAGCAGTTCTTC. Amino acids: CSVEGGVVRNNEQFF. This sequence joins TRBV29-1 and TRBJ2-1; possibly TRBD2 for D (5 bases). In germline, CDR1 is SQVTM, CDR2 ANQGSEA. V was pared by 1 base and J by 5 bases, with 15 bases between. The CDR3 totals 15 residues.

This clonotype was seen ten or more times. A junction end diverges from the germline sequence, so it may reflect a read error. The V and J genes are TRBV3-1 and TRBJ2-3; D might be TRBD1 (6 bases). This CDR3 comprises 15 residues. CDR1 is LGHDT, CDR2 YNNKEL, per germline (reference sequence). The CDR3 coding sequence is TGTGTCAGCAGCCTCGTCGGGGCAGGGGCAGATACGCAGTATTTT. Protein sequence: CVSSLVGAGADTQYF.

This clonotype occurred many times. The J gene is TRBJ2-1, the V gene TRBV4-1; D uncertain. The CDR3 loop spans 11 amino acids. The V gene lost 4 bases and the J gene lost 8 bases, with 6 bases spanning the gap. The germline gives CDR1 MGHRA, CDR2 YSYEKL. This chain's CDR3 is CASSPQDEQFF. CDR3 coding DNA: TGCGCCAGCAGCCCCCAGGATGAGCAGTTCTTC.

In its sample, this clonotype was seen many times. V is TRBV27 and J is TRBJ2-4; 12 nucleotides align to TRBD1. CDR1 and CDR2 from the germline V gene are MNHEY and SMNVEV (reference sequence). Trimming removed 4 bases from V and 4 bases from J; junction bases left unmatched: 11. The CDR3 contains 18 residues. Here the CDR3 reads CASSSRPGTGGAKNIQYF. In DNA, the CDR3 is TGTGCCAGCAGTTCTCGACCCGGGACAGGGGGCGCGAAAAACATTCAGTACTTC.

This clonotype was recorded many times. The chain recombines TRBV5-6 with TRBJ2-7; 9 bases are shared with TRBD2. The trim removed 6 bases at V and 5 bases at J, leaving 9 bases unmatched. The germline V gene encodes CDR1 SGHDT and CDR2 YYEEEE. The length of the CDR3 is 14 residues. The DNA of the CDR3 is TGTGCCAGCAAGGAGGGACTAGCTGGAAACGAGCAGTACTTC. Translation gives CASKEGLAGNEQYF.

This clonotype was observed at least ten times. This chain links TRBV12-3 or TRBV12-4 with TRBJ1-2; 11 bases are shared with TRBD1. V lost 5 bases, J lost 8 bases, and 7 bases stayed unmatched. This CDR3 region has 14 residues. The CDR3 spells CASSPDRGRSGYTF. CDR3 coding DNA: TGTGCCAGCAGTCCGGACAGGGGGCGAAGCGGCTACACCTTC.